This T cell receptor (beta chain) is from a study of OX40 agonist ivuxolimab in advanced cancers. Points from the study as a whole: Among T cells, CD8+ cells averaged more expanded clones than CD4+ cells. Clones of CD4+ and CD8+ blood T cells grew by week 6 at doses of 0.1 to 3.0 mg/kg. Low clonal expansion, among the lowest seen, marked partial responders at 0.1-3.0 mg/kg.

Germline V gene data show CDR1 as MNHEY and CDR2 as SVGAGI. The junction had 7 bases not matched to a gene; V was cut back by 0 bases and J by 5 bases. The CDR3 is 16 residues long. Patients were excluded for autoimmune disease history or systemic immunosuppression. About this clone itself: Antigen unknown.

TCRdb's copy holds only in-frame clones and misses some; the assay was immunoSEQ multiplex PCR. The sample lists 70,000 to 85,000 clones, about 94% occurring once. This chain links TRBV6-5 with TRBJ2-1; 7 positions agree with TRBD2. The starting material was CD4+ or CD8+ T cells sorted from blood, obtained in a trial of the OX40 agonist ivuxolimab. The receptor comes from an adult with an advanced solid tumor such as melanoma, head and neck, liver or kidney cancer. The CDR3 loop reads CASSYSGGSVDNEQFF. The DNA of the CDR3 is TGTGCCAGCAGTTACTCCGGCGGGAGTGTCGACAATGAGCAGTTCTTC.